The 19 T cell receptor beta chains given below trace back to one sample, sequenced in a study of blood T cell repertoires in COVID-19. Profiling relied on immunoSEQ multiplex PCR, and the TCRdb table lists in-frame clones only, not all of them. Of approximately 240,000 clones in the sample, roughly nine tenths were seen once. Source material: PBMCs or T cells enriched from blood (not recorded which). These receptors came from a woman in her 50s in a cohort exposed to, infected with or recovered from COVID-19 (not recorded which).

CDR3 bases: TGCGCCAGCAGCTTTCGACAGGGTCAAGGTGAAGCTTTCTTT. It is translated as CASSFRQGQGEAFF. This chain joins TRBV5-1 and TRBJ1-1; 7 nucleotides match TRBD1. The CDR3 has 14 amino acids. Per the germline V gene, CDR1 is SGHRS and CDR2 is YFSETQ. Unmatched junction bases numbered 8, after V lost 2 bases and J lost 7 bases. Variable domain in full (rest from reference TRBV5-1 and TRBJ1-1): KAGVTQTPRYLIKTRGQQVTLSCSPISGHRSVSWYQQTPGQGLQFLFEYFSETQRNKGNFPGRFSGRQFSNSRSEMNVSTLELGDSALYLCASSFRQGQGEAFFGQGTRLTVV.

This clone was seen a handful of times. This rearrangement joins TRBV7-6 to TRBJ1-3; D is undetermined. From germline, CDR1 is SGHVS and CDR2 FNYEAQ. This CDR3 is built from 21 residues. Trimming shortened V by 0 bases and J by 0 bases, and 24 bases separated the two germline ends. The DNA of the CDR3 is TGTGCCAGCAGCTTAGCCCCTCAGACAAGTCCCTTTCCATTCTCTGGAAACACCATATATTTT. It yields the protein CASSLAPQTSPFPFSGNTIYF.

V is TRBV5-1 and J is TRBJ2-3; D is unclear. The CDR3 sequence is 14 residues long. Trimming cost V 0 bases and J 2 bases, with 7 bases left between them. Germline V lookup: CDR1 SGHRS, CDR2 YFSETQ. The CDR3 DNA sequence: TGCGCCAGCAGCTTGGGTCAGAACACAGATACGCAGTATTTT. Translating gives CASSLGQNTDTQYF.

The chain recombines TRBV12-3 or TRBV12-4 with TRBJ2-1; 7 bases fit TRBD1. V dropped 3 bases and J dropped 8; count of bases not matched to a gene: 4. CDR3 length equals 13 residues. In nucleotides, the CDR3 is TGTGCCAGCAGTTTCGGACAGGTCCATGAGCAGTTCTTC. Translated: CASSFGQVHEQFF.

This clone was counted once. The gene calls are TRBV5-1 and TRBJ2-7, with 8 positions matching TRBD1. This CDR3 is built from 13 residues. The trim removed 4 bases at V and 2 bases at J, leaving 2 bases unmatched. Germline CDR1 reads SGHRS; CDR2 reads YFSETQ. The CDR3 coding sequence is TGCGCCAGCAGCCAGGACAGGGCCTACGAGCAGTACTTC. This sequence encodes CASSQDRAYEQYF.

This chain links TRBV5-1 with TRBJ1-2; D is possibly TRBD1 (6 bases). The V gene lost 1 base and the J gene lost 4 bases, with 17 bases spanning the gap. This CDR3 is 16 amino acids long. Germline V gene data show CDR1 as SGHRS and CDR2 as YFSETQ. CDR3 protein: CASSLNSGVGGYGYTF. Here the CDR3 DNA reads TGCGCCAGCAGCTTGAACTCAGGGGTTGGCGGCTATGGCTACACCTTC.

The chain has TRBV7-2 and TRBJ2-7, with TRBD1 matching 10 bases. CDR3 length equals 14 residues. Germline V gene data show CDR1 as SGHTA and CDR2 as FQGNSA. V shed 5 bases and J 1 base; nucleotides not matched to a gene: 2. CDR3: CASSQDRGSYEQYF. Written as DNA, the CDR3 is TGTGCCAGCAGCCAGGACAGGGGGTCCTACGAGCAGTACTTC.

The rearrangement uses TRBV12-3 or TRBV12-4 and TRBJ1-5; D call uncertain. This CDR3 contains 13 residues. Trimming pared 3 bases from V and 3 bases from J, leaving 6 bases between. DNA of the CDR3: TGTGCCAGCAGTTTCCAGTACAATCAGCCCCAGCATTTT. Its protein product is CASSFQYNQPQHF.

This chain links TRBV2 with TRBJ1-1, with TRBD1 identical over 10 bases. In germline, CDR1 is SNHLY, CDR2 FYNNEI. The CDR3 has 13 residues. V dropped 4 bases and J dropped 4; count of bases not matched to a gene: 0. CDR3 sequence reads: CASSGTGGTEAFF. The CDR3 DNA is TGTGCCAGCAGTGGGACAGGGGGCACTGAAGCTTTCTTT.

The chain combines TRBV7-6 with TRBJ2-1, with 9 bases matching TRBD1. Germline-derived CDR1 and CDR2 are SGHVS and FNYEAQ. V lost 3 bases to trimming and J lost 5 bases; unmatched junction nucleotides: 8. The CDR3 is 16 amino acids. The CDR3 spells CASSLEGTGINNEQFF. The DNA for the CDR3 is TGTGCCAGCAGCTTGGAAGGGACAGGGATTAACAATGAGCAGTTCTTC.

This chain links TRBV3-1 (or the pseudogene TRBV3-2) with TRBJ2-2, with D perhaps TRBD1 (5 bases). CDR1 is LGHDT and CDR2 is YNNKEL in the germline V gene (reference sequence). Trimming pared 1 base from V and 1 base from J, leaving 10 bases between. The CDR3 contains 16 residues. CDR3 coding DNA: TGTGCCAGCAGCCAAGGAAGGGGTTTGAACACCGGGGAGCTGTTTTTT. It yields the protein CASSQGRGLNTGELFF.

This chain joins TRBV10-3 and TRBJ1-2; D is ambiguous. In germline, CDR1 is ENHRY, CDR2 SYGVKD. Trimming stripped 0 bases from V and 8 bases from J, with 7 bases between. The CDR3 is 12 amino acids. This CDR3 reads CAISESSWGYTF. DNA of the CDR3: TGTGCCATCAGTGAGTCCAGTTGGGGCTACACCTTC.

The genes are TRBV6-5 and TRBJ2-7, with 7 bases fitting TRBD2. Germline CDR1 MNHEY, CDR2 SVGAGI. V gave up 5 bases and J gave up 3 bases; unmatched junction bases: 7. The CDR3 has 14 residues. In DNA, the CDR3 is TGTGCCAGCAGTAAGCCGGGGGGATTCTACGAGCAGTACTTC. Translating gives CASSKPGGFYEQYF.

This chain links TRBV28 with TRBJ1-4, with D tentatively TRBD1 (6 bases). Trimming left V 2 bases short and J 7 bases short, with 14 bases between. Germline V gives CDR1 MDHEN, CDR2 SYDVKM. The CDR3 contains 15 residues. The CDR3 loop is CASSLLGGQAEKLFF. The CDR3, as DNA: TGTGCCAGCAGTTTACTCGGGGGGCAAGCTGAAAAACTGTTTTTT. Variable domain in full (rest from reference TRBV28 and TRBJ1-4): DVKVTQSSRYLVKRTGEKVFLECVQDMDHENMFWYRQDPGLGLRLIYFSYDVKMKEKGDIPEGYSVSREKKERFSLILESASTNQTSMYLCASSLLGGQAEKLFFGSGTQLSVL.

The CDR3 DNA sequence: TGTGCCAGCAAATCGATACGGGAGACTAATGAAAAACTGTTTTTT. It yields the protein CASKSIRETNEKLFF. The V and J genes are TRBV2 and TRBJ1-4; D is ambiguous. Per the germline V gene, CDR1 is SNHLY and CDR2 is FYNNEI. The CDR3 length is 15 residues. V lost 7 bases, J lost 2 bases, and 14 bases lay in between.

The genes are TRBV7-2 and TRBJ2-7; TRBD2 aligns across 10 bases. The V gene end was trimmed by 2 bases and the J gene end by 6 bases; junction bases not matched to a gene: 10. The V gene's germline CDR1 is SGHTA and CDR2 FQGNSA. CDR3 length: 16 residues. The CDR3 sequence is CASSLKRGGQGGEQYF. The CDR3 region has the DNA TGTGCCAGCAGCTTAAAGCGGGGGGGCCAAGGGGGCGAGCAGTACTTC. The full variable domain, with the rest looked up from reference TRBV7-2 and TRBJ2-7, is GAGVSQSPSNKVTEKGKDVELRCDPISGHTALYWYRQSLGQGLEFLIYFQGNSAPDKSGLPSDRFSAERTGGSVSTLTIQRTQQEDSAVYLCASSLKRGGQGGEQYFGPGTRLTVT.

V and J are TRBV5-4 and TRBJ1-2; 7 positions match TRBD1. This CDR3 contains 15 residues. Per the germline V gene, CDR1 is SGHNT and CDR2 is YYREEE (reference sequence). Trimming at V came to 4 bases and at J to 0 bases, leaving 6 bases not matched to a gene. CDR3 DNA: TGTGCCAGCAGCACCGGGACAGCCTCTAACTATGGCTACACCTTC. Amino acids: CASSTGTASNYGYTF.

V and J are TRBV2 and TRBJ2-5; the D gene is possibly TRBD2 (6 bases). The CDR3 extends over 15 amino acids. Looked up from germline, CDR1 is SNHLY and CDR2 is FYNNEI. V was trimmed by 2 bases and J by 2 bases, leaving 12 bases between them. The CDR3 sequence: CASSEFVGTQETQYF. The DNA of the CDR3 is TGTGCCAGCAGTGAATTTGTGGGGACTCAAGAGACCCAGTACTTC.

The rearrangement uses TRBV19 and TRBJ1-1; perhaps TRBD1 as D (5 bases). CDR3 size: 20 residues. V lost 5 bases and J lost 3, with 31 bases in between. The germline V gene encodes CDR1 LNHDA and CDR2 SQIVND (reference sequence). CDR3 DNA: TGTGCCAGTAGTTCCCAGCGGGGGTGGTTGCTTCCTGGGGGTTACACTGAAGCTTTCTTT. Protein: CASSSQRGWLLPGGYTEAFF.